The entry that follows covers one TCR beta chain sequence. This clone was recorded a few times. No antigen is known for it. Within one base of it there is no much larger clone, and no base qualities were kept. The collaborating institutions used their own protocols to collect whole blood in K2EDTA tubes. For TCRbeta analysis, collaborators shipped samples in one of three forms: frozen whole blood, isolated PBMCs, or DNA extracted from either of those sample types. The sample originates from a study of blood T cell repertoires in COVID-19 (dated by TCRdb to the early 2020s). Regarding the study in general: Samples from collaborators originated in the United States, Italy and Spain and spanned both the acute and convalescent phases of COVID-19. The material from the prospective study consisted of cDNA or gDNA derived from T cells, B-cell-depleted T cells, or PBMCs. Deeply sampled blood TCRbeta repertoires from subjects exposed to, actively infected with, or recovered from COVID-19 were included in the dataset. The repertoires were made available in a free public database intended to serve as a resource for research on the immune response to SARS-CoV-2. The samples were drawn from two sources: the first 160 participants of the ongoing ImmuneRACE study, and 1,254 subjects contributed by 6 global collaborators. Nearly every sample came with metadata listing a de-identified subject ID, COVID-19 status, age in years and sex. Where available, HLA class I and class II types were taken from metadata supplied by the sample provider and were not determined by assay-based typing.

The germline V gene (reference sequence) sets CDR1 to SEHNR and CDR2 to FQNEAQ. V is reduced by 0 bases and J by 5 bases, leaving a spacing of 11 bases between them. Reading from cysteine to phenylalanine, the CDR3 counts 15 amino acids. Only CDR3 DNA is held: 45 bases, read in frame from base 1. The immunoSEQ Assay, a bias-controlled multiplex PCR, was used to amplify TCRbeta CDR3 regions from genomic DNA. The study's own analysis went as follows. The number of nucleated cells in each sample was estimated by amplification of reference gene primers within the assay. To quantify the absolute abundance of each unique TCRbeta CDR3 rearrangement, sequence reads were collapsed and filtered. For each sample, productive Simpson clonality was calculated as the square root of Simpson's diversity index across productive rearrangements. This is the immuneACCESS table as TCRdb keeps it, with only in-frame sequences that have V and J called. A part of the clones is gone; compared with another copy, unresolved V genes explain less than half, and the rest is unexplained. V, J and clone size were drawn from that table, and D and trimming were deduced from the DNA. In this sample the table shows 95,000 or so clones, approximately 80% of which occur a single time. The top ten hold 24% of the sample.

Here is what the overall study found, with its caveats: The quantity of clinical and demographic metadata differed by source and by participant and was supplied without curation.

The source is a human donor in a cohort sampled during active COVID-19. Sequenced sample: peripheral blood. The chain links TRBV7-9 with TRBJ2-1, with TRBD2 tentatively as D gene (5 bases match). The encoded CDR3 is CASSLAGSLNNEQFF. The nucleotide sequence reads as follows: TGTGCCAGCAGCTTAGCTGGGAGTCTCAACAATGAGCAGTTCTTC.